The 32 T cell receptor beta chains given below trace back to one sample, sequenced in a study of blood T cells in healthy people across ages. Sample-barcoded 5' priming and a J-beta primer mix drove a second PCR of roughly 7 to 11 cycles. TCRdb re-called the 5' RACE reads through MiXCR, storing one row per CDR3 protein. In the table there are more than 1.4 million distinct CDR3 sequences, around 39% of which are singletons. Sequencing used blood. The receptors were gathered from a young woman in good health.

The rearrangement links TRBV27 to TRBJ1-2; possibly TRBD1 for D (5 bases). There are 16 residues in the CDR3. The V gene lost 4 bases and the J gene lost 2 bases, with 17 bases spanning the gap. Per the germline V gene, CDR1 is MNHEY and CDR2 is SMNVEV (reference sequence). Here the CDR3 reads CASSSSPAGGNYGYTF. CDR3 DNA: TGTGCCAGCAGTTCGTCCCCGGCGGGGGGAAACTATGGCTACACCTTC.

The chain combines TRBV29-1 with TRBJ1-2; TRBD1 aligns across 9 bases. This CDR3 region has 13 residues. V was clipped by 8 bases and J by 5 bases; unmatched bases: 9. Germline CDR1 is SQVTM and CDR2 is ANQGSEA. Written as DNA, the CDR3 is TGCAGCACGAAAACGGGACAGGGTTATGGCTACACCTTC. This gives the protein CSTKTGQGYGYTF.

This chain connects TRBV6-5 to TRBJ2-7; 9 bases are shared with TRBD1. The CDR3 is 14 residues long. Per the germline V gene, CDR1 is MNHEY and CDR2 is SVGAGI. Losses at the gene ends were 3 bases for V and 7 bases for J; bases not matched to a gene: 7. CDR3: CASSYSTGGDEQYF. The CDR3 coding sequence is TGTGCCAGCAGTTATTCAACAGGGGGCGATGAGCAGTACTTC.

The chain has TRBV18 and TRBJ2-5; D might be TRBD2 (5 bases). The germline CDR1 and CDR2 sequences are KGHSH and LQKENI. V was cut by 3 bases and J by 4 bases, with 12 bases left in between. The CDR3 contains 14 residues. CDR3 amino acids: CASSPPGMGETQYF. CDR3 sequence (DNA): TGTGCCAGCTCACCTCCGGGGATGGGAGAGACCCAGTACTTC.

There are a few counts of this clonotype. The CDR3 DNA sequence: TGTGCCAGCAGCGTAGGCATATACCGGGACAGGTTTAGCACAGATACGCAGTATTTT. Translated, it gives CASSVGIYRDRFSTDTQYF. J is TRBJ2-3 and V is TRBV9; 8 bases map to TRBD1. From germline, CDR1 is SGDLS and CDR2 YYNGEE. The CDR3 loop spans 19 amino acids. V dropped 0 bases and J dropped 0; count of bases not matched to a gene: 12. Together with reference TRBV9 and TRBJ2-3, the CDR3 gives the full variable domain: DSGVTQTPKHLITATGQRVTLRCSPRSGDLSVYWYQQSLDQGLQFLIQYYNGEERAKGNILERFSAQQFPDLHSELNLSSLELGDSALYFCASSVGIYRDRFSTDTQYFGPGTRLTVL.

V and J are TRBV12-3 or TRBV12-4 and TRBJ1-1; D gene ambiguous. The germline V and J ends were trimmed by 5 bases and 0 bases, with 7 bases remaining between them. CDR3 length: 13 amino acids. The CDR3 DNA follows: TGTGCCAGCAGTACTACCATGAACACTGAAGCTTTCTTT. It specifies CASSTTMNTEAFF.

This clonotype was recorded at least ten times. The chain uses TRBV10-3 and TRBJ2-1, with D unresolved. This CDR3 region has 14 residues. CDR1 is ENHRY, CDR2 SYGVKD, per germline. Trimming removed 6 bases from V and 0 bases from J, with 9 bases in between. Written as DNA, the CDR3 is TGTGCCATCAGCGGCCAGAGCTCCTACAATGAGCAGTTCTTC. Translating gives CAISGQSSYNEQFF.

The chain combines TRBV6-5 with TRBJ2-7; D gene uncertain. Germline V gives CDR1 MNHEY, CDR2 SVGAGI. V gave up 8 bases and J gave up 4 bases, with 9 bases separating them. This CDR3 contains 11 residues. The CDR3 DNA sequence: TGTGCCAGCGTCCACAAATACGAGCAGTACTTC. Translation gives CASVHKYEQYF.

In this sample, this clonotype turned up a few times. The V and J genes are TRBV7-2 and TRBJ2-2, with 10 bases lining up with TRBD1. With 5 bases clipped from V and 4 bases from J, the junction kept 4 bases outside the gene matches. CDR1 and CDR2 from the germline V gene are SGHTA and FQGNSA. This CDR3 has 15 amino acids. The CDR3 region is CASSRRTGGTGELFF. The CDR3 bases are TGTGCCAGCAGCCGCCGGACAGGGGGCACCGGGGAGCTGTTTTTT.

This clonotype was detected many times. J is TRBJ2-1 and V is TRBV12-3 or TRBV12-4, with D possibly being TRBD2 (6 bases). The CDR3 consists of 15 residues. The germline V and J ends were trimmed by 1 base and 7 bases, with 14 bases remaining between them. In DNA, the CDR3 is TGTGCCAGCAGTTTAGTTCTAGCGACCTGGAATGAGCAGTTCTTC. It yields the protein CASSLVLATWNEQFF.

The chain is built from TRBV30 and TRBJ2-7, with TRBD2 as a possible D gene (6 bases). With 5 bases removed from V and 6 bases from J, the gap between germline ends came to 20 bases. Per germline, CDR1 GTSNPN and CDR2 SVGIG (reference sequence). The CDR3 sequence is 14 residues long. The CDR3 region has the DNA TGTGCCTGGGCCCCGGGACTGAATCTTCGCGAGCAGTACTTC. It encodes CAWAPGLNLREQYF.

This clonotype showed up just a few times. The CDR3 DNA reads as TGTGCCGCGACGGGGATAAGCACAGATACGCAGTATTTT. This translates into CAATGISTDTQYF. V gene TRBV10-3 combines with J gene TRBJ2-3; maybe TRBD2 (5 bases). The CDR3 is made up of 13 amino acids. The germline V gene encodes CDR1 ENHRY and CDR2 SYGVKD. V was clipped by 11 bases and J by 0 bases, with 12 bases between them.

The chain carries TRBV5-1 and TRBJ1-2; D not certain. Germline CDR1 SGHRS, CDR2 YFSETQ. Trimming removed 4 bases at V and 4 bases at J, with 14 bases between. The CDR3 extends over 14 amino acids. The CDR3 loop is CASSPHQRRYGYTF. The CDR3, as DNA: TGCGCCAGCAGCCCCCACCAGCGCCGCTATGGCTACACCTTC.

A few counts support this clonotype. J is TRBJ2-4 and V is TRBV27; no firm D call. V was trimmed by 4 bases and J by 2 bases, leaving 9 bases between them. CDR1 is MNHEY, CDR2 SMNVEV, per germline (reference sequence). The CDR3 sequence is 14 residues long. The CDR3 DNA sequence: TGTGCCAGCAGTTCCGACGGGCCCAAAAACATTCAGTACTTC. Translated: CASSSDGPKNIQYF.

The chain employs TRBV4-1 and TRBJ2-3, with a weak D call TRBD1 (7 bases). CDR1 and CDR2 from the germline V gene are MGHRA and YSYEKL. V was clipped by 8 bases and J by 10 bases, with 19 bases between them. The CDR3 consists of 13 residues. The CDR3 nucleotides are TGCGCCAGCCCAGGACAGGCCACGGGGGCGCAGTATTTT. Translating gives CASPGQATGAQYF.

The chain uses TRBV5-1 and TRBJ2-1, with 11 bases identical to TRBD2. CDR3 length: 17 amino acids. Germline loops: CDR1 SGHRS, CDR2 YFSETQ. V gave up 1 base and J gave up 3 bases; unmatched junction bases: 6. As DNA, the CDR3 is TGCGCCAGCAGCTTGCAATTGGGGACTAGCGGCTACAATGAGCAGTTCTTC. This codes for CASSLQLGTSGYNEQFF. The full variable domain, with the rest looked up from reference TRBV5-1 and TRBJ2-1, is KAGVTQTPRYLIKTRGQQVTLSCSPISGHRSVSWYQQTPGQGLQFLFEYFSETQRNKGNFPGRFSGRQFSNSRSEMNVSTLELGDSALYLCASSLQLGTSGYNEQFFGPGTRLTVL.

This rearrangement joins TRBV5-1 to TRBJ1-4; maybe TRBD1 (6 bases). V was cut by 1 base and J by 0 bases, with 10 bases left in between. Germline V gives CDR1 SGHRS, CDR2 YFSETQ. CDR3 size: 16 residues. CDR3 loop: CASSLQGPATNEKLFF. The CDR3 DNA reads as TGCGCCAGCAGCTTGCAGGGGCCGGCAACTAATGAAAAACTGTTTTTT.

The rearrangement links TRBV12-3 or TRBV12-4 to TRBJ1-2; D not certain. This CDR3 is built from 14 residues. The V end lost 5 bases, the J end lost 8 bases, and 18 bases lay between the germline ends. DNA of the CDR3: TGTGCCAGCAGTGTAAGTCCCCAGGTGCCGGGCTACACCTTC. Its protein product is CASSVSPQVPGYTF.

This clonotype has more than one count but fewer than ten. V and J are TRBV7-9 and TRBJ2-7; 8 bases align to TRBD2. The DNA end lines up better with TRBJ2-5; the J call may be wrong. The length of the CDR3 is 16 residues. The germline V gene has CDR1 SEHNR and CDR2 FQNEAQ (reference sequence). The CDR3 sequence is CASSSWETSGVETQYF. The DNA for the CDR3 is TGTGCCAGCAGCTCGTGGGAAACTAGCGGAGTGGAGACCCAGTACTTC.

This clonotype was counted a few times. CDR3 in DNA: TGTGCCAGCAGTTCCCGGGACAGCCACTACAATGAGCAGTTCTTC. Translation gives CASSSRDSHYNEQFF. The chain is built from TRBV6-6 and TRBJ2-1; 7 nucleotides line up with TRBD1. The CDR3 covers 15 residues. V trimming: 4 bases; J trimming: 3 bases; junction bases outside the gene matches: 6. CDR1 MNHNY and CDR2 SVGAGI come from the germline V gene (reference sequence).

The chain employs TRBV14 and TRBJ2-5, with 8 bases that match TRBD1. Germline lookup yields CDR1 SGHDN and CDR2 FVKESK. V trimming: 3 bases; J trimming: 2 bases; junction bases outside the gene matches: 5. CDR3 size: 15 residues. The CDR3 DNA reads TGTGCCAGCAGCCAGCCCCAGGGGGCACAAGAGACCCAGTACTTC. This translates into CASSQPQGAQETQYF.

In this sample, this clonotype turned up a few times. This chain links TRBV12-3 or TRBV12-4 with TRBJ1-6; no clear D gene. V lost 3 bases and J 6 bases, leaving 9 bases between the germline ends. The CDR3 length is 14 residues. DNA of the CDR3: TGTGCCAGCAGTTTGGAAGTCCCTAATTCACCCCTCCACTTT. Amino acid sequence: CASSLEVPNSPLHF.

The CDR3 DNA sequence: TGTGCCAGCAGCTTTAGGGGACTGCCCAACAATGAGCAGTTCTTC. This translates into CASSFRGLPNNEQFF. V is TRBV7-3 and J is TRBJ2-1; maybe TRBD2 (6 bases). CDR3 length: 15 residues. V lost 3 bases and J 5 bases, leaving 14 bases between the germline ends. CDR1 and CDR2 (germline): SGHTA, FQGTGA.

This clonotype showed up just a few times. The CDR3 protein is CASSYPVTGQGYSYEQYF. The CDR3 coding sequence is TGTGCCAGCAGTTACCCCGTTACAGGACAGGGATATAGCTACGAGCAGTACTTC. The chain couples TRBV6-5 to TRBJ2-7; 8 bases map to TRBD1. Unmatched junction bases numbered 15, after V lost 2 bases and J lost 3 bases. From germline, CDR1 is MNHEY and CDR2 SVGAGI. The CDR3 has 18 residues.

This clonotype came up a few times. In DNA form, the CDR3 reads TGCGCCAGCAGCCAAGTTGTGCGGGGGGCGGGGACAGATACGCAGTATTTT. It specifies CASSQVVRGAGTDTQYF. The chain couples TRBV4-1 to TRBJ2-3, with TRBD2 identical over 8 bases. The CDR3 extends over 17 amino acids. With 1 base clipped from V and 3 bases from J, the junction kept 9 bases outside the gene matches. Looked up from germline, CDR1 is MGHRA and CDR2 is YSYEKL.

The chain combines TRBV12-3 or TRBV12-4 with TRBJ1-2, with 7 nucleotides matching TRBD1. The trim removed 6 bases at V and 0 bases at J, leaving 16 bases unmatched. The CDR3 contains 18 residues. CDR3 region: CASSQRRGRGSANYGYTF. The CDR3 region has the DNA TGTGCCAGCAGCCAGAGGAGAGGCAGGGGGTCAGCTAACTATGGCTACACCTTC.

This clonotype has more than one count but fewer than ten. The J gene is TRBJ2-3, the V gene TRBV18, with 10 bases that match TRBD1. V shed 3 bases, J shed 0 bases, and the junction held 9 bases outside the gene matches. Germline-derived CDR1 and CDR2 are KGHSH and LQKENI. The CDR3 runs 18 residues. DNA of the CDR3: TGTGCCAGCTCACCTCGCGCGACAGGGGGCGCAAGCACAGATACGCAGTATTTT. Residues: CASSPRATGGASTDTQYF.

This rearrangement joins TRBV10-3 to TRBJ2-3; TRBD2 is a possible D gene (6 bases). CDR3 size: 11 residues. With 9 bases removed from V and 6 bases from J, the gap between germline ends came to 10 bases. The germline V gene has CDR1 ENHRY and CDR2 SYGVKD. This CDR3 is CAISGSDTQYF. The CDR3 DNA follows: TGTGCCATTAGCGGATCGGATACGCAGTATTTT.

The J gene is TRBJ1-5, the V gene TRBV12-3 or TRBV12-4; tentatively, D is TRBD1 (6 bases). The CDR3 sequence is 16 residues long. V lost 5 bases and J 1 base, leaving 15 bases between the germline ends. CDR3 sequence: CASSGRGAGSNQPQHF. Written as DNA, the CDR3 is TGTGCCAGCAGTGGGAGGGGGGCAGGGAGCAATCAGCCCCAGCATTTT.

This clonotype was detected only a few times. The chain joins TRBV21-1 to TRBJ1-2; TRBD1, the table's D call, lacks a check against the DNA. TRBV21-1 is given as a pseudogene. The CDR3 totals 16 residues. The CDR3 loop is CASSKGPGLLLYGYTF. In DNA form, the CDR3 reads TGTGCCAGCAGCAAAGGACCGGGGCTCTTACTCTATGGCTACACCTTC.

This clonotype was seen a few times. The chain recombines TRBV20-1 with TRBJ2-7, with D possibly called TRBD1 or TRBD2 (5 bases each). This CDR3 region has 14 residues. The germline CDR1 and CDR2 sequences are DFQATT and SNEGSKA (reference sequence). Trimming stripped 6 bases from V and 4 bases from J, with 19 bases between. CDR3 coding DNA: TGCAGTGCCTATTCGGGGACGGAACCATACGAGCAGTACTTC. It translates to CSAYSGTEPYEQYF.

This clonotype has a handful of counts. The rearrangement links TRBV9 to TRBJ2-1; 9 bases line up with TRBD1. CDR3 length: 16 amino acids. Germline V CDR1 and CDR2: SGDLS, YYNGEE. V was pared by 4 bases and J by 5 bases, with 10 bases of the junction left unmatched. DNA for the CDR3: TGTGCCAGCAGCCTCATGACAGGGGGAGGGAACAATGAGCAGTTCTTC. Translated, it gives CASSLMTGGGNNEQFF.